The source of this T cell receptor beta chain is a study of T cell responses to AZD1222 COVID-19 vaccine. V was trimmed by 4 bases and J by 1 base, leaving 13 bases between them. Germline V gene sequence: CDR1 LGHDT, CDR2 YNNKEL (reference sequence). The CDR3 is 16 amino acids. Sequencing was performed with immunoSEQ multiplex PCR; in TCRdb, only in-frame clones are kept and a portion is missing. The sample has over 120,000 clones; around 84% are singletons. This chain uses TRBV3-1 (or the pseudogene TRBV3-2) with TRBJ2-2; tentatively, D is TRBD2 (5 bases). Sequences were derived from peripheral blood, sampled 28 days after the second AZD1222 dose. The sequence was collected from an adult who received the AZD1222 COVID-19 vaccine. Here the CDR3 DNA reads TGTGCCAGCAGCCTCCAATGGACTTTGAACACCGGGGAGCTGTTTTTT. Translating gives CASSLQWTLNTGELFF.